This T cell receptor beta chain was profiled in a study of T cell repertoires in cytomegalovirus infection. Of note for this clonotype: Its antigen is unknown.

TCRdb reprocessed the reads via MiXCR and lists one record per CDR3 protein. Altogether around 430,000 distinct CDR3 sequences are present, about two fifths being singletons, with the ten largest covering around 45%. Germline CDR1 is MGHRA and CDR2 is YSYEKL. The CDR3 spans 15 residues. V was cut by 0 bases and J by 4 bases, with 9 bases left in between. The starting material was cultured PBMCs, obtained from culture after CMV antigen stimulation. The origin of this receptor is a human donor in good health (CMV status not recorded). Some clones in this sample may be carry-over from other donors' samples. The J gene is TRBJ1-4, the V gene TRBV4-1; no definite D call. As DNA, the CDR3 is TGCGCCAGCAGCCAAGACGGCAGAGTTAATGAAAAACTGTTTTTT. Its translation is CASSQDGRVNEKLFF.